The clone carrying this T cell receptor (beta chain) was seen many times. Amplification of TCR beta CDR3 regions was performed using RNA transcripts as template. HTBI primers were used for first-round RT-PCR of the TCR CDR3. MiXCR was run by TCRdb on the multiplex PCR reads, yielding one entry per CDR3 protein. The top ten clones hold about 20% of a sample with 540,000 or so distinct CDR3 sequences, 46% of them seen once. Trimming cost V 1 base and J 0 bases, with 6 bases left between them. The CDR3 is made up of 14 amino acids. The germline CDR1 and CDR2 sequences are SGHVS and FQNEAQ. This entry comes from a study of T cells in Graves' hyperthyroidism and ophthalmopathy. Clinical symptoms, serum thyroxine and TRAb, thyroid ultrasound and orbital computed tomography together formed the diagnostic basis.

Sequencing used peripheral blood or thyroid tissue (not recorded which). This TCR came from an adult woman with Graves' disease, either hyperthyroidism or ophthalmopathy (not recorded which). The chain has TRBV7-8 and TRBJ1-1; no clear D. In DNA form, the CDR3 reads TGTGCCAGCAGCTTAGGGCAGGTGAACACTGAAGCTTTCTTT. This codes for CASSLGQVNTEAFF.